This entry features one T cell receptor beta chain sequence. The sample belongs to a study of patients and donors after allogeneic stem cell transplantation. V lost 3 bases to trimming and J lost 6 bases, with 10 bases between them. Germline lookup yields CDR1 SGHRS and CDR2 YFSETQ. The CDR3 totals 13 residues. TCRdb ran MiXCR on the RT-PCR reads and lists one entry per CDR3 protein. Among roughly 200,000 distinct CDR3 sequences listed, 41% were seen once. The chain couples TRBV5-1 to TRBJ2-1; D unclear. Specimen: blood, either unsorted or a sorted T cell fraction (not recorded which). This receptor was identified in a human donor who was either an allogeneic HSCT recipient or a stem cell or donor lymphocyte infusion donor (not recorded which). It is not recorded whose cells these are; they may come from a transplant donor. DNA of the CDR3: TGCGCCAGCAGCTCCCCGCCAAGCAATGAGCAGTTCTTC. Translated, it gives CASSSPPSNEQFF.